A selection of T cell receptor beta chains follows, all from one sample in a study of control samples from healthy donors and cancer patients. Libraries were prepared by immunoSEQ multiplex PCR; TCRdb keeps only in-frame clonotypes and omits some of them. The sample includes 98,000 or so clones, over 60% of them seen just once. The material sequenced was blood. The source is a woman under 40 in good health. Each CDR3 is given with its conserved first and last residue. D genes are given only for firm matches. Only part of the rows carry a size: once, few, many, or a class if the clone is expanded.

TRBV2	NA	TRBJ2-1	TRBD2	TGTGCCAGCAGTGACTTTAGGACTAGCGGGGCCCCTTTGAATGAGCAGTTCTTC	CASSDFRTSGAPLNEQFF
TRBV30	NA	TRBJ1-1	TRBD1	TGTGCCTGGGGGGGACAGTTAATGAACACTGAAGCTTTCTTT	CAWGGQLMNTEAFF
TRBV2	NA	TRBJ1-1	NA	TGTGCCAGCAGTTCTGACAGGAGGATACGGGCTTTCTTT	CASSSDRRIRAFF
TRBV6-5	NA	TRBJ1-1	TRBD1	TGTGCCAGCAGAGGGACAGTGAACACTGAAGCTTTCTTT	CASRGTVNTEAFF
TRBV6-1	few	TRBJ2-7	TRBD2	TGTGCCAGCAGTGATTGGCTAGCGGGGCATCTCTTC	CASSDWLAGHLF
TRBV12-3/TRBV12-4	few	TRBJ1-2	NA	TGTGCCAGCAGCCCTACAGTTAACTATGGCTACACCTTC	CASSPTVNYGYTF
TRBV10-3	NA	TRBJ1-2	NA	TGTGCCATCACGGGACTCCAGAACTATGGCTACACCTTC	CAITGLQNYGYTF
TRBV12-3/TRBV12-4	medium-sized	TRBJ1-4	NA	TGTGCCAGCAGTTTAGTTGGTGAAAAACTGTTTTTT	CASSLVGEKLFF
TRBV5-1	NA	TRBJ1-2	TRBD1	TGCGCCAGCAGCTTACGGACAGGGGCGGGCTATGGCTACACCTTC	CASSLRTGAGYGYTF
TRBV10-3	NA	TRBJ2-3	NA	TGTGCCATCAGTGAGACGGCAGATACGCAGTATTTT	CAISETADTQYF
TRBV3-1/TRBV3-2	once	TRBJ1-1	NA	TGTGCCAGCAGCCCGGGGGGCCGAAACACTGAAGCTTTCTTT	CASSPGGRNTEAFF
TRBV30	NA	TRBJ2-2	NA	TGTGCCTGGAGGGACCCGGGGCGCGACACCGGGGAGCTGTTTTTT	CAWRDPGRDTGELFF
TRBV6-2/TRBV6-3	NA	TRBJ1-1	NA	TGTGCCAGCAGCAGACCACCAGAAGCTTTCTTT	CASSRPPEAFF
TRBV9	NA	TRBJ1-5	NA	TGTGCCAGCAGCGTATCAGGAATGAGCAATCAGCCCCAGCATTTT	CASSVSGMSNQPQHF
TRBV3-1/TRBV3-2	few	TRBJ2-5	TRBD1	TGTGCCAGCAGCCAAGAAGGGACAGGGGTAAAGACCCAGTACTTC	CASSQEGTGVKTQYF
TRBV7-8	NA	TRBJ2-5	TRBD1	TGTGCCAGCAGCCGGGGGACAGGACAAGAGACCCAGTACTTC	CASSRGTGQETQYF
TRBV6-5	NA	TRBJ2-7	NA	TGTGCCAGCAGGGCCTTATACAACACCTACGAGCAGTACTTC	CASRALYNTYEQYF
TRBV27	few	TRBJ1-1	NA	TGTGCCAGCAGGTGGGGACGGATGAACACTGAAGCTTTCTTT	CASRWGRMNTEAFF
TRBV6-5	NA	TRBJ1-2	TRBD1	TGTGCCAGTCAGGGGGGTAGGGAAGCTAACTATGGCTACACCTTC	CASQGGREANYGYTF
TRBV5-6	NA	TRBJ1-1	NA	TGTGCCAGCAGCCTGACAGAGAGAACTGAAGCTTTCTTT	CASSLTERTEAFF